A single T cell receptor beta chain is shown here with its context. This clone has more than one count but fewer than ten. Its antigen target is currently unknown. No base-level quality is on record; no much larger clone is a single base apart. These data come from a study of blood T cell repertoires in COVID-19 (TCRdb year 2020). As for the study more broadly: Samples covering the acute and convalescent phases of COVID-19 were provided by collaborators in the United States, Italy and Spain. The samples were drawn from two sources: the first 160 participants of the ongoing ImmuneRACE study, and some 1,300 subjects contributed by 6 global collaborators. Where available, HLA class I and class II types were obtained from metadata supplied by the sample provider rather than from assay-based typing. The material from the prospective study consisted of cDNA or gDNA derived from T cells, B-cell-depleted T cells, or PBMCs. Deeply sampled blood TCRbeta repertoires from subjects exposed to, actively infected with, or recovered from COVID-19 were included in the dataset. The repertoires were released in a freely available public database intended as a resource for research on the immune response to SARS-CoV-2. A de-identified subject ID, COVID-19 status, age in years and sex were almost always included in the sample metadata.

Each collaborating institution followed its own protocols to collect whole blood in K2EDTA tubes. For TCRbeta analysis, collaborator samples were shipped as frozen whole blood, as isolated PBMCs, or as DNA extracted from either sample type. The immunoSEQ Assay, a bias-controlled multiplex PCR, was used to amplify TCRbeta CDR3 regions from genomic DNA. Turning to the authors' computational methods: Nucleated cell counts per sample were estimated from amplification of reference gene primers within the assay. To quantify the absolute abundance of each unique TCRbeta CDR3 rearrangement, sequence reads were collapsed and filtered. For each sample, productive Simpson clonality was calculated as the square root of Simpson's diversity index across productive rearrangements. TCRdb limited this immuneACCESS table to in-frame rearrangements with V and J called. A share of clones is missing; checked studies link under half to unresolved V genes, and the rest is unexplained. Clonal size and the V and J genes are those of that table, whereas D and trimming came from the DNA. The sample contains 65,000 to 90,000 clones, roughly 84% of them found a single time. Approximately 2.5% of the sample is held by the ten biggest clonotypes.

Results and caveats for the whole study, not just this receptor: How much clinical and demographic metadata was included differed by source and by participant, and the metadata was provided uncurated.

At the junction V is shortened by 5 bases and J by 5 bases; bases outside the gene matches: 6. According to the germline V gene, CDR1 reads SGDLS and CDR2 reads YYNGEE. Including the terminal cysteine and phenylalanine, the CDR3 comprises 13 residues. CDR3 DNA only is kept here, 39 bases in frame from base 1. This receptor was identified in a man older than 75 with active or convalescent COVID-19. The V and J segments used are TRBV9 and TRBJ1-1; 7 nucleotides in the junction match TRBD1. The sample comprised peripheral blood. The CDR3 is CASSATGDTEAFF. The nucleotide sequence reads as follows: TGTGCCAGCAGTGCCACAGGGGATACTGAAGCTTTCTTT.